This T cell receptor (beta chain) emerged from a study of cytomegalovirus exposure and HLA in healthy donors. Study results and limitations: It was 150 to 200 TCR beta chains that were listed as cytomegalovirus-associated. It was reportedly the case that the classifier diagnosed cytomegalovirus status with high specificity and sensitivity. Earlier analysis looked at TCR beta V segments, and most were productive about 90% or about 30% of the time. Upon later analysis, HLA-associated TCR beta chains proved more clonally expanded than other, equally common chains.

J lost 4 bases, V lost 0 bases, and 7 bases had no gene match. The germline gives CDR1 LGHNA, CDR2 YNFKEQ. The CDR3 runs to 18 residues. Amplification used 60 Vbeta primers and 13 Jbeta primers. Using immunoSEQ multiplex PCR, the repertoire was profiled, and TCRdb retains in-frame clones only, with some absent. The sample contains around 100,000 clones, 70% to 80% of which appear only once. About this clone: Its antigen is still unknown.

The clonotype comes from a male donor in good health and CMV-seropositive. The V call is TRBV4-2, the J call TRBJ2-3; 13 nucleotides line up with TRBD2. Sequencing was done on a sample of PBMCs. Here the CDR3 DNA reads TGTGCCAGCAGCCAAGAGGGCACTAGCGGGAGGGCCGCAGATACGCAGTATTTT. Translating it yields CASSQEGTSGRAADTQYF.